The 2 T cell receptor beta chains below were found in one sample sequenced in a study of regulatory T cells in long-lasting Graves disease. Regarding time point: newly diagnosed GD, antithyroid drugs for less than 3 months. PBMC-extracted RNA yielded the TCR library. Assembly of TCR beta libraries relied on iRepertoire HTBI primers together with Arm-PCR of CDR3 regions. Each CDR3 protein gets one entry after TCRdb re-called the multiplex PCR reads with MiXCR. The data contain more than 300,000 distinct CDR3 sequences, roughly 10% of them seen just once; the ten biggest clones take up about 19%. The same data also went into a second study, on T cells in Graves' hyperthyroidism and ophthalmopathy.

The sample was peripheral blood mononuclear cells (PBMCs), taken at new diagnosis, from a patient treated with antithyroid drugs. These receptors were collected from a woman between 18 and 29 years old with Graves disease.

V gene TRBV6-2 or TRBV6-3 combines with J gene TRBJ1-2, with D unresolved. The CDR3 loop spans 12 amino acids. Deletions cut 7 bases from V and 2 bases from J, with 8 bases between. The V gene's germline CDR1 is MNHEY and CDR2 SVGEGT. The CDR3, as DNA: TGTGCCAGCACAGGACCAAACTATGGCTACACCTTC. It is translated as CASTGPNYGYTF.

This clonotype appeared a few times. The chain is built from TRBV7-9 and TRBJ2-2, with D unclear. The germline V gene encodes CDR1 SEHNR and CDR2 FQNEAQ (reference sequence). The ends were cut back, 1 base at V and 2 bases at J, with 8 bases in the middle. The CDR3 is made up of 15 amino acids. CDR3 nucleotides: TGTGCCAGCAGCTTAGTACCGGTCAACACCGGGGAGCTGTTTTTT. It specifies CASSLVPVNTGELFF.